Sequencing of this T cell receptor (beta chain) was carried out in a study of Ad26.COV2.S vaccination and SARS-CoV-2 variants. With 0 bases removed from V and 0 bases from J, the gap between germline ends came to 9 bases. Germline-derived CDR1 and CDR2 are MNHEY and SVGAGI. The CDR3 has 16 amino acids. Using immunoSEQ multiplex PCR, the repertoire was profiled, and TCRdb retains in-frame clones only, with some absent. Of 440,000 or so clones in the sample, roughly 87% were seen once. Treatment described: 19 received Ad26.COV2.S at low or high dose, single or two shots; about 5 received placebo; per-sample allocation not given. Sampling happened 63 days after the first vaccine or placebo injection. Overall study findings and caveats: The TCR breadth and depth analyses may have produced an underestimate of total T cell responses.

For this clone: Its matching antigen is unknown.

This specimen was peripheral blood, taken in a trial of Ad26.COV2.S vaccine versus placebo. The source is a person aged 18-60 years who received the Ad26.COV2.S COVID-19 vaccine or a placebo. V is TRBV6-5 and J is TRBJ1-3; no clear D gene. The CDR3 reads CASSYSPPGSGNTIYF. The CDR3 region has the DNA TGTGCCAGCAGTTACTCTCCTCCGGGCTCTGGAAACACCATATATTTT.